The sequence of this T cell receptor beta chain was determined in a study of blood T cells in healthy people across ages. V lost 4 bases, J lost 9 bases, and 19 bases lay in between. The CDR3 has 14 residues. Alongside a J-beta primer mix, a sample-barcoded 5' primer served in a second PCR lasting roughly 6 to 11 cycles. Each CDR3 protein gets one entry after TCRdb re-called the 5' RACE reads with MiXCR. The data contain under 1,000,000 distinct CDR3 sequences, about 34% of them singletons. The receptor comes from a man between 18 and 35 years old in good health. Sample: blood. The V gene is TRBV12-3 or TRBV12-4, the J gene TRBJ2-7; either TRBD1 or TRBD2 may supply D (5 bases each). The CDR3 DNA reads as TGTGCCAGCAGTTCCGGGACCGAGACCTGCGGGCAGTACTTC. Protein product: CASSSGTETCGQYF.